The 19 T cell receptor beta chains in this list originate from one sample, sequenced in a study of cytomegalovirus exposure and HLA in healthy donors. 60 Vbeta and 13 Jbeta primers were used in PCR. Repertoires were generated with immunoSEQ multiplex PCR, while TCRdb's copy carries only in-frame clones and drops some. The sample has more than 110,000 clones, and its top ten clones hold less than 3.5%. The material sequenced was PBMCs. The receptors come from a man aged 35-49 years in good health and CMV-seronegative.

The rearrangement links TRBV2 to TRBJ2-1; 9 nucleotides align to TRBD2. The CDR3 totals 15 residues. Germline values: CDR1 SNHLY, CDR2 FYNNEI. Trimming cost V 2 bases and J 9 bases; bases outside gene matches: 8. CDR3 protein: CASSEWGSGGGEQFF. The CDR3 DNA sequence: TGTGCCAGCAGTGAATGGGGTAGCGGGGGAGGTGAGCAGTTCTTC.

This chain joins TRBV28 and TRBJ1-1, with D tentatively TRBD1 (6 bases). V lost 6 bases, J lost 0 bases, and 17 bases lay in between. The CDR3 runs 16 residues. The germline V gene encodes CDR1 MDHEN and CDR2 SYDVKM. CDR3 in DNA: TGTGCCAGCAGGAACGGGGGGGCGATGCTGAACACTGAAGCTTTCTTT. This codes for CASRNGGAMLNTEAFF.

The V call is TRBV5-4, the J call TRBJ1-2; the match to TRBD1 covers 7 bases. Germline CDR1 is SGHNT and CDR2 is YYREEE (reference sequence). The CDR3 is made up of 17 amino acids. The trim removed 0 bases at V and 0 bases at J, leaving 8 bases unmatched. The CDR3 is CASSLGRTGLPNYGYTF. Written as DNA, the CDR3 is TGTGCCAGCAGCTTGGGTCGGACAGGCCTACCTAACTATGGCTACACCTTC. Together with reference TRBV5-4 and TRBJ1-2, the CDR3 gives the full variable domain: ETGVTQSPTHLIKTRGQQVTLRCSSQSGHNTVSWYQQALGQGPQFIFQYYREEENGRGNFPPRFSGLQFPNYSSELNVNALELDDSALYLCASSLGRTGLPNYGYTFGSGTRLTVV.

J is TRBJ1-1 and V is TRBV12-5; D is uncertain. CDR3 length equals 13 residues. Between the trimmed V and J ends, which lost 5 bases and 1 base, there was a span of 8 bases. Germline V gene lookup returns CDR1 LGHNT and CDR2 FRNRAP. Here the CDR3 reads CASGPEGNTEAFF. The CDR3 DNA is TGTGCTAGTGGTCCCGAGGGGAACACTGAAGCTTTCTTT.

The V call is TRBV9, the J call TRBJ1-6, with D maybe TRBD1 (5 bases). Between the trimmed V and J ends, which lost 7 bases and 7 bases, there was a span of 18 bases. Germline CDR1 reads SGDLS; CDR2 reads YYNGEE. The CDR3 length is 15 residues. The CDR3 bases are TGTGCCAGCTCCGAAGGTGGGGCCTGGAATTCACCCCTCCACTTT. Translating gives CASSEGGAWNSPLHF.

The rearrangement links TRBV19 to TRBJ2-2; 9 bases map to TRBD1. The CDR3 is 14 residues long. The germline CDR1 and CDR2 sequences are LNHDA and SQIVND (reference sequence). The junction had 8 bases not matched to a gene; V was cut back by 8 bases and J by 7 bases. Here the CDR3 reads CASSPGQGIGELFF. The DNA for the CDR3 is TGTGCCAGTTCTCCGGGACAGGGTATCGGGGAGCTGTTTTTT.

The V gene is TRBV5-1, the J gene TRBJ2-1; D is unclear. The V gene lost 0 bases and the J gene lost 12 bases, with 16 bases spanning the gap. The CDR3 spans 14 residues. From germline, CDR1 is SGHRS and CDR2 YFSETQ. In DNA form, the CDR3 reads TGCGCCAGCAGCTTGGGTCAGGTTTTTGGTTCGCAGTTCTTC. This gives the protein CASSLGQVFGSQFF.

The chain is built from TRBV7-8 and TRBJ1-1, with D uncertain. V dropped 0 bases and J dropped 7 bases, with 3 bases sitting between them. The germline CDR1 and CDR2 sequences are SGHVS and FQNEAQ. This CDR3 contains 11 residues. The CDR3 DNA reads TGTGCCAGCAGCTTAGCGTATGAAGCTTTCTTT. This encodes CASSLAYEAFF.

As regards this clone: Other DNA sequences in the sample encode the same CDR3. The chain has TRBV18 and TRBJ1-1; 7 bases map to TRBD1. Germline CDR1 is KGHSH and CDR2 is LQKENI. The J segment lost 0 bases and the V segment lost 3 bases, leaving 1 base of the junction unmatched. The CDR3 spans 14 residues. This chain's CDR3 is CASSPGQMNTEAFF. In DNA, the CDR3 is TGTGCCAGCTCACCGGGACAGATGAACACTGAAGCTTTCTTT.

The chain employs TRBV5-5 and TRBJ2-5; 8 bases map to TRBD1. The J call may be incorrect, as the DNA end agrees better with TRBJ2-7. The CDR3 spans 15 residues. Germline V gene data show CDR1 as SGHKS and CDR2 as YYEKEE (reference sequence). The CDR3 here is CASSSDRGTPYEQYF. CDR3 coding DNA: TGTGCCAGCAGCTCTGACAGGGGCACGCCTTACGAGCAGTACTTC.

The chain carries TRBV7-2 and TRBJ1-6; 9 bases map to TRBD1. CDR1 and CDR2 (germline): SGHTA, FQGNSA. With 5 bases clipped from V and 10 bases from J, the junction kept 6 bases outside the gene matches. There are 14 residues in the CDR3. The CDR3 DNA follows: TGTGCCAGCAGCGTCGGACAGGGGAGATCACCCCTCCACTTT. As protein: CASSVGQGRSPLHF.

This rearrangement joins TRBV6-5 to TRBJ2-5, with TRBD1 identical over 7 bases. The CDR3 runs 14 residues. Germline lookup yields CDR1 MNHEY and CDR2 SVGAGI. The V and J ends lost 4 bases and 5 bases, in that order; junction bases with no gene match: 7. The chain's CDR3 is CASSLTGVGETQYF. As DNA, the CDR3 is TGTGCCAGCAGTTTAACAGGGGTGGGGGAGACCCAGTACTTC.

As regards this clone: One end of the junction fails to match germline, which may point to a read error. CDR3 sequence: CASSLGTGSGYTF. The DNA of the CDR3 is TGCGCCAGCAGTTTGGGTACAGGTTCTGGCTACACCTTC. The gene calls are TRBV5-1 and TRBJ1-2; a possible D gene is TRBD1 (5 bases). The CDR3 extends over 13 amino acids. CDR1 and CDR2 (germline): SGHRS, YFSETQ.

The V gene is TRBV9, the J gene TRBJ2-5; 9 nucleotides agree with TRBD1. The CDR3 spans 15 residues. Germline V gene lookup returns CDR1 SGDLS and CDR2 YYNGEE. V trimming: 3 bases; J trimming: 5 bases; junction bases outside the gene matches: 8. CDR3 region: CASSGGQGGWETQYF. CDR3 sequence (DNA): TGTGCCAGCAGCGGGGGACAGGGAGGTTGGGAGACCCAGTACTTC.

The genes are TRBV28 and TRBJ1-1; D is undetermined. Germline CDR1 MDHEN, CDR2 SYDVKM. Trimming left V 2 bases short and J 1 base short, with 5 bases between. This CDR3 spans 13 amino acids. CDR3 nucleotides: TGTGCCAGCAGTTTACCCAAGAACACTGAAGCTTTCTTT. Its translation: CASSLPKNTEAFF.

The chain links TRBV4-1 to TRBJ2-7, with D possibly being TRBD1 (6 bases). This CDR3 has 14 residues. V was pared by 1 base and J by 3 bases, with 10 bases between. Germline-derived CDR1 and CDR2 are MGHRA and YSYEKL. The CDR3 coding sequence is TGCGCCAGCAGCCAAGGGGTACAGGGCTACGAGCAGTACTTC. Residues: CASSQGVQGYEQYF.

The gene calls are TRBV6-6 and TRBJ2-7; D possibly corresponds to TRBD1 (5 bases). Germline V CDR1 and CDR2: MNHNY, SVGAGI (reference sequence). The ends were cut back, 4 bases at V and 9 bases at J, with 13 bases in the middle. There are 12 residues in the CDR3. In nucleotides, the CDR3 is TGTGCCAGCAGTTCTTCAGGGATAGGGCAGTACTTC. Amino acids: CASSSSGIGQYF.

The V call is TRBV6-1, the J call TRBJ1-3, with D perhaps matching TRBD1 (6 bases). Looked up from germline, CDR1 is MNHNS and CDR2 is SASEGT. CDR3 length equals 16 residues. V lost 3 bases and J lost 2, with 14 bases in between. The DNA for the CDR3 is TGTGCCAGCAGTGATTACCCAGGGGCCGCTGGAAACACCATATATTTT. This sequence encodes CASSDYPGAAGNTIYF.

The CDR3 region has the DNA TGTGCCAGCAGCTTAGGGCAGACAACATCTGAAGCTTTCTTT. Encoded protein: CASSLGQTTSEAFF. The chain has TRBV13 and TRBJ1-1; D is undetermined. The germline V gene has CDR1 PRHDT and CDR2 FYEKMQ (reference sequence). CDR3 length equals 14 residues. V lost 0 bases to trimming and J lost 6 bases, with 11 bases between them. The whole variable domain, remainder taken from reference TRBV13 and TRBJ1-1, is AAGVIQSPRHLIKEKRETATLKCYPIPRHDTVYWYQQGPGQDPQFLISFYEKMQSDKGSIPDRFSAQQFSDYHSELNMSSLELGDSALYFCASSLGQTTSEAFFGQGTRLTVV.